Listed below are T cell receptor beta chains from one sample, sequenced in a study of blood T cell repertoires in COVID-19. The data were produced by immunoSEQ multiplex PCR, yet TCRdb's version contains in-frame clones alone and is incomplete. The table records 140,000 to 150,000 clones, more than 70% of them present only once. Material: peripheral blood. The receptors were gathered from a woman between 50 and 59 years old with acute or convalescent COVID-19. Each CDR3 is given with its conserved first and last residue. The order of the fields is clone size, D gene, J gene, V gene, CDR3 protein, CDR3 DNA. The D gene is left open where the match is weak. Expanded clones get a size class; other rows say once, few or many, or leave the size out.

clone size: NA
D gene: NA
J gene: TRBJ1-1
V gene: TRBV28
CDR3 protein: CASSRAGVVTEAFF
CDR3 DNA: TGTGCCAGCAGCAGGGCAGGGGTTGTCACTGAAGCTTTCTTT

clone size: NA
D gene: NA
J gene: TRBJ1-4
V gene: TRBV4-3
CDR3 protein: CASSPNPMGEAEKLFF
CDR3 DNA: TGCGCCAGCAGCCCCAACCCGATGGGCGAAGCTGAAAAACTGTTTTTT

clone size: NA
D gene: TRBD2
J gene: TRBJ2-5
V gene: TRBV3-1/TRBV3-2
CDR3 protein: CASSLRTSRLETQYF
CDR3 DNA: TGTGCCAGCAGCCTCCGGACTAGTCGGCTAGAGACCCAGTACTTC

clone size: few
D gene: TRBD1
J gene: TRBJ1-4
V gene: TRBV19
CDR3 protein: CASSIGPGQGHEKLFF
CDR3 DNA: TGTGCCAGTAGTATAGGGCCGGGACAGGGCCATGAAAAACTGTTTTTT

clone size: NA
D gene: NA
J gene: TRBJ1-1
V gene: TRBV9
CDR3 protein: CASSSHGEDTEAFF
CDR3 DNA: TGTGCCAGCAGCTCCCATGGGGAGGACACTGAAGCTTTCTTT

clone size: NA
D gene: NA
J gene: TRBJ2-1
V gene: TRBV10-1
CDR3 protein: CASSETQGTTWNEQFF
CDR3 DNA: TGCGCCAGCAGTGAGACACAGGGTACTACCTGGAATGAGCAGTTCTTC

clone size: few
D gene: NA
J gene: TRBJ1-6
V gene: TRBV4-3
CDR3 protein: CASSMAGNSPLHF
CDR3 DNA: TGCGCCAGCAGTATGGCAGGCAACTCACCCCTCCACTTT

clone size: NA
D gene: TRBD2
J gene: TRBJ2-1
V gene: TRBV7-3
CDR3 protein: CASSLSPTSGGASFDEQFF
CDR3 DNA: TGTGCCAGCAGCTTAAGCCCGACTAGCGGGGGGGCAAGTTTCGATGAGCAGTTCTTC

clone size: NA
D gene: NA
J gene: TRBJ2-3
V gene: TRBV9
CDR3 protein: CASSVGRSTASTDTQYF
CDR3 DNA: TGTGCCAGCAGCGTAGGTAGGTCGACAGCTAGCACAGATACGCAGTATTTT

clone size: NA
D gene: NA
J gene: TRBJ1-5
V gene: TRBV6-2/TRBV6-3
CDR3 protein: CASSYPRGFVSSNQPQHF
CDR3 DNA: TGTGCCAGCAGTTACCCAAGGGGTTTTGTGTCTAGCAATCAGCCCCAGCATTTT

clone size: NA
D gene: TRBD2
J gene: TRBJ2-7
V gene: TRBV9
CDR3 protein: CASSVGTGTSGAVQYF
CDR3 DNA: TGTGCCAGCAGCGTAGGGACCGGGACTAGCGGGGCGGTGCAGTACTTC

clone size: many
D gene: TRBD1
J gene: TRBJ1-2
V gene: TRBV10-3
CDR3 protein: CATSGGADYGYTF
CDR3 DNA: TGTGCCACCTCAGGGGGCGCAGACTATGGCTACACCTTC

clone size: NA
D gene: TRBD2
J gene: TRBJ2-5
V gene: TRBV5-5
CDR3 protein: CASNQDGRETQYF
CDR3 DNA: TGTGCCAGCAACCAGGACGGGAGGGAGACCCAGTACTTC

clone size: NA
D gene: NA
J gene: TRBJ1-4
V gene: TRBV3-1/TRBV3-2
CDR3 protein: CASSQDLREASEKLFF
CDR3 DNA: TGTGCCAGCAGCCAAGATCTGCGGGAGGCGAGTGAAAAACTGTTTTTT

clone size: once
D gene: TRBD2
J gene: TRBJ2-7
V gene: TRBV19
CDR3 protein: CASSTWTSGASYEQYF
CDR3 DNA: TGTGCCAGTAGTACATGGACTAGCGGGGCATCCTACGAGCAGTACTTC

clone size: NA
D gene: NA
J gene: TRBJ2-7
V gene: TRBV30
CDR3 protein: CAWSVSGRLDDQYF
CDR3 DNA: TGTGCCTGGAGTGTCTCAGGGAGGCTGGACGACCAGTACTTC

clone size: NA
D gene: TRBD2
J gene: TRBJ2-7
V gene: TRBV19
CDR3 protein: CASSIGSGGYEQYF
CDR3 DNA: TGTGCCAGTAGTATCGGGAGCGGGGGCTACGAGCAGTACTTC

clone size: NA
D gene: NA
J gene: TRBJ1-3
V gene: TRBV7-8
CDR3 protein: CASSPFSGGNTIYF
CDR3 DNA: TGTGCCAGCAGCCCTTTCTCAGGGGGAAACACCATATATTTT

clone size: NA
D gene: NA
J gene: TRBJ2-5
V gene: TRBV5-5
CDR3 protein: CASSLGQGQETQYF
CDR3 DNA: TGTGCCAGCAGCTTGGGGCAGGGACAAGAGACCCAGTACTTC

clone size: NA
D gene: NA
J gene: TRBJ2-5
V gene: TRBV5-8
CDR3 protein: CASSWARYTAGQETQYF
CDR3 DNA: TGTGCCAGCAGCTGGGCGAGGTACACAGCGGGCCAAGAGACCCAGTACTTC

clone size: NA
D gene: TRBD1
J gene: TRBJ2-6
V gene: TRBV20-1
CDR3 protein: CSATEGDRSGANVLTF
CDR3 DNA: TGCAGTGCTACTGAGGGGGACAGGTCTGGGGCCAACGTCCTGACTTTC

clone size: NA
D gene: NA
J gene: TRBJ2-2
V gene: TRBV4-2
CDR3 protein: CASSQRTPQSAGGAGELFF
CDR3 DNA: TGTGCCAGCAGCCAAAGGACTCCCCAATCCGCCGGTGGTGCCGGGGAGCTGTTTTTT